These 22 T cell receptor beta chains were all obtained from the same sample, sequenced in a study of T cell changes during pregnancy in multiple sclerosis. Assay: immunoSEQ multiplex PCR; the TCRdb copy retains only in-frame clones and omits some. The table lists tens of thousands of clones, approximately 80% of them singletons. Specimen: CD4+ T cells from peripheral blood mononuclear cells, collected before pregnancy. The receptors originated from a female donor with multiple sclerosis, enrolled in a pregnancy study.

This chain connects TRBV11-2 to TRBJ2-1, with D unresolved. CDR1 and CDR2 (germline): SGHAT, FQNNGV. The CDR3 contains 13 residues. Trimming took off 5 bases at V and 4 bases at J, with 9 bases between the two ends. The CDR3 nucleotides read TGTGCCAGCAGCCGTGACTCTTACAATGAGCAGTTCTTC. This gives the protein CASSRDSYNEQFF.

In this sample, this clone turned up a few times. The gene calls are TRBV7-9 and TRBJ1-4; TRBD1 might be the D (5 bases). The V end was cut by 5 bases, the J end by 4 bases, with 11 bases between. This CDR3 region has 14 residues. From germline, CDR1 is SEHNR and CDR2 FQNEAQ (reference sequence). Here the CDR3 reads CASSPGLYNEKLFF. The CDR3 coding sequence is TGTGCCAGCAGCCCGGGACTGTATAATGAAAAACTGTTTTTT. Drawing the rest from reference TRBV7-9 and TRBJ1-4, the complete variable domain is DTGVSQNPRHKITKRGQNVTFRCDPISEHNRLYWYRQTLGQGPEFLTYFQNEAQLEKSRLLSDRFSAERPKGSFSTLEIQRTEQGDSAMYLCASSPGLYNEKLFFGSGTQLSVL.

The CDR3 sequence: CAITPGTVPGYTF. The CDR3 DNA reads as TGTGCCATCACCCCCGGGACAGTCCCTGGCTACACCTTC. The chain combines TRBV10-3 with TRBJ1-2, with 7 nucleotides matching TRBD1. The V segment lost 7 bases and the J segment 7 bases; nucleotides outside the gene matches: 9. The CDR3 sequence is 13 residues long. Germline CDR1 and CDR2: ENHRY and SYGVKD.

V usage is TRBV18 and J usage is TRBJ2-1, with TRBD1 matching over 8 bases. The V segment lost 5 bases and the J segment 0 bases; nucleotides outside the gene matches: 6. The CDR3 is made up of 16 amino acids. CDR1 and CDR2 from the germline V gene are KGHSH and LQKENI. The CDR3 reads CASSVGQGGSYNEQFF. CDR3 DNA sequence: TGTGCCAGCTCAGTCGGACAGGGCGGCTCCTACAATGAGCAGTTCTTC.

This clone came up once. The rearrangement joins TRBV27 to TRBJ1-2, with D tentatively TRBD1 (6 bases). The length of the CDR3 is 14 residues. Germline assignment: CDR1 MNHEY and CDR2 SMNVEV (reference sequence). V dropped 4 bases and J dropped 5 bases, with 14 bases sitting between them. The CDR3 DNA reads TGTGCCAGCAGTTCCGGGACACGGAGTTATGGCTACACCTTC. Protein: CASSSGTRSYGYTF.

The chain employs TRBV7-9 and TRBJ2-7, with D uncertain. The germline V gene encodes CDR1 SEHNR and CDR2 FQNEAQ (reference sequence). V shed 2 bases and J shed 5 bases, with 13 bases lying between them. The CDR3 loop spans 14 amino acids. CDR3 residues: CASSLLPPRNEQYF. For the CDR3, the DNA is TGTGCCAGCAGCTTATTACCCCCCAGGAACGAGCAGTACTTC.

The chain recombines TRBV10-1 with TRBJ2-3; a possible D gene is TRBD2 (6 bases). The CDR3 has 16 residues. CDR1 and CDR2 (germline): WNHNN, SYGVQD (reference sequence). V was shortened by 7 bases and J by 0 bases, with 17 bases between the two germline ends. CDR3: CASTCGTPLSTDTQYF. As DNA, the CDR3 is TGCGCCAGCACCTGCGGGACGCCCCTTAGCACAGATACGCAGTATTTT.

The rearrangement joins TRBV5-6 to TRBJ1-6, with D hard to call. Germline V gene sequence: CDR1 SGHDT, CDR2 YYEEEE. V lost 1 base and J 18 bases, leaving 14 bases between the germline ends. The CDR3 is 12 residues long. The DNA for the CDR3 is TGTGCCAGCAGCTTGTTAGAGGAGCGTCCCCACTTT. Translation: CASSLLEERPHF.

The V gene is TRBV5-1, the J gene TRBJ2-7; 9 bases are a match to TRBD2. The germline CDR1 and CDR2 sequences are SGHRS and YFSETQ. The CDR3 loop spans 16 amino acids. After removal of 2 bases from V and 5 bases from J, the junction contained 11 bases not matched to a gene. DNA of the CDR3: TGCGCCAGCAGCTTACCCCGCGGGGGGGGAGGTGACGAGCAGTACTTC. Translation gives CASSLPRGGGGDEQYF.

This rearrangement joins TRBV11-2 to TRBJ1-3; 8 nucleotides line up with TRBD1. J lost 5 bases, V lost 5 bases, and 5 bases had no gene match. Germline V gene lookup returns CDR1 SGHAT and CDR2 FQNNGV. The CDR3 runs to 14 residues. CDR3 residues: CASSIGTGRNTIYF. In DNA, the CDR3 is TGTGCCAGCAGCATCGGGACAGGACGAAACACCATATATTTT.

V and J are TRBV2 and TRBJ1-1; D is unresolved. The ends were cut back, 6 bases at V and 6 bases at J, with 11 bases in the middle. Germline CDR1 is SNHLY and CDR2 is FYNNEI. The CDR3 has 12 amino acids. This CDR3 reads CASRLTLSEAFF. The CDR3 coding sequence is TGTGCCAGCAGACTGACACTCTCTGAAGCTTTCTTT.

The gene calls are TRBV27 and TRBJ1-1; D is uncertain. Germline-derived CDR1 and CDR2 are MNHEY and SMNVEV (reference sequence). Trimming took off 3 bases at V and 6 bases at J, with 23 bases between the two ends. This CDR3 region has 17 residues. DNA of the CDR3: TGTGCCAGCAGTTTCAAGTCACCGGGAGTACGAGAGTCTGAAGCTTTCTTT. Protein product: CASSFKSPGVRESEAFF.

The chain carries TRBV29-1 and TRBJ1-3, with 8 bases identical to TRBD1. The germline gives CDR1 SQVTM, CDR2 ANQGSEA. The CDR3 loop spans 14 amino acids. Germline trimming cut 4 bases from V and 4 bases from J; bases unmatched to any gene: 6. This chain's CDR3 is CSVVRQGWGNTIYF. The CDR3 DNA reads TGCAGCGTTGTAAGACAGGGGTGGGGAAACACCATATATTTT.

V is TRBV5-6 and J is TRBJ2-7; 8 bases map to TRBD2. Per the germline V gene, CDR1 is SGHDT and CDR2 is YYEEEE. CDR3 length: 13 amino acids. After removal of 4 bases from V and 1 base from J, the junction contained 1 base not matched to a gene. The CDR3 nucleotides read TGTGCCAGCAGCCTAGCGGGTTCCTACGAGCAGTACTTC. Residues: CASSLAGSYEQYF.

V usage is TRBV7-8 and J usage is TRBJ1-3; D call uncertain. The germline V and J ends were trimmed by 6 bases and 0 bases, with 9 bases remaining between them. CDR1 and CDR2 (germline): SGHVS, FQNEAQ. This CDR3 spans 14 amino acids. The CDR3 sequence is CASRWRRSGNTIYF. DNA of the CDR3: TGTGCCAGCAGGTGGAGGCGCTCTGGAAACACCATATATTTT.

The V gene is TRBV5-1, the J gene TRBJ2-5; tentative D call: TRBD2 (6 bases). In germline, CDR1 is SGHRS, CDR2 YFSETQ. This CDR3 is 15 amino acids long. V was pared by 4 bases and J by 2 bases, with 15 bases between. CDR3 amino acids: CASSTEGTFQETQYF. For the CDR3, the DNA is TGCGCCAGCAGCACGGAGGGGACTTTTCAAGAGACCCAGTACTTC.

This chain uses TRBV7-2 with TRBJ2-1; the match to TRBD2 covers 15 bases. This CDR3 comprises 14 residues. The junction had 3 bases not matched to a gene; V was cut back by 5 bases and J by 10 bases. Germline V gives CDR1 SGHTA, CDR2 FQGNSA. The CDR3 here is CASSRGLAGGEQFF. CDR3 nucleotide sequence: TGTGCCAGCAGCAGGGGACTAGCGGGGGGAGAGCAGTTCTTC.

CDR3 coding DNA: TGCGCCAGCAGTGGACAGGTTAATGAAAAACTGTTTTTT. As protein: CASSGQVNEKLFF. The gene calls are TRBV10-1 and TRBJ1-4; D perhaps matches TRBD1 (6 bases). The germline V gene has CDR1 WNHNN and CDR2 SYGVQD (reference sequence). The CDR3 runs 13 residues. Trimming stripped 4 bases from V and 4 bases from J, with 7 bases between.

This rearrangement joins TRBV7-9 to TRBJ1-2, with no clear D. The ends were cut back, 1 base at V and 8 bases at J, with 11 bases in the middle. The length of the CDR3 is 13 residues. Looked up from germline, CDR1 is SEHNR and CDR2 is FQNEAQ (reference sequence). CDR3 protein: CASSLGADRGYTF. As DNA, the CDR3 is TGTGCCAGCAGCTTAGGGGCAGACCGGGGCTACACCTTC.

The gene calls are TRBV30 and TRBJ1-2; 7 bases are a match to TRBD1. The V segment lost 0 bases and the J segment 7 bases; nucleotides outside the gene matches: 5. Germline V CDR1 and CDR2: GTSNPN, SVGIG (reference sequence). The CDR3 spans 13 residues. As DNA, the CDR3 is TGTGCCTGGAGTGTAACAGGGGCTGGTGGCTACACCTTC. Amino acid sequence: CAWSVTGAGGYTF.

The rearrangement links TRBV5-1 to TRBJ2-1; TRBD2 matches at 8 bases. CDR3 length: 15 residues. V was pared by 1 base and J by 9 bases, with 9 bases of the junction left unmatched. Germline V gene lookup returns CDR1 SGHRS and CDR2 YFSETQ. The CDR3 nucleotides are TGCGCCAGCAGCTTGTCAGCGGGAGACGCCGCTGAGCAGTTCTTC. Its translation is CASSLSAGDAAEQFF.

This clone has a single count. The chain joins TRBV6-5 to TRBJ1-4; maybe TRBD1 (5 bases). The CDR3 has 14 residues. Between the trimmed V and J ends, which lost 2 bases and 7 bases, there was a span of 11 bases. Germline assignment: CDR1 MNHEY and CDR2 SVGAGI. Written as DNA, the CDR3 is TGTGCCAGCAGTTACGGCGGGGGTGGTGAAAAACTGTTTTTT. It encodes CASSYGGGGEKLFF.